This T cell receptor beta chain comes out of a study of blood T cell repertoires in COVID-19. At the level of the study: Nucleic acid was either cDNA or gDNA, and it came from T cells, B-cell-depleted T cells, or PBMCs.

The ends were cut back, 2 bases at V and 4 bases at J, with 9 bases in the middle. In germline, CDR1 is MNHEY, CDR2 SMNVEV (reference sequence). The CDR3 spans 14 residues. A Seattle source enrolled patients during active infection and followed them longitudinally. In the authors' workflow: Estimated nucleated cell counts came from reference gene primer amplification. The protocol was immunoSEQ multiplex PCR, while the TCRdb copy is restricted to in-frame clones and leaves out a portion. From that table come the V and J calls and clone size; the DNA was used to work out D and trimming. The sample carries about 200,000 clones, around 79% recorded once.

The rearrangement uses TRBV27 and TRBJ1-3; D gene uncertain. Sequenced input: peripheral blood. This sequence originates from a woman aged 40 to 50 with COVID-19, enrolled during active disease. The CDR3 is CASSLRRYGNTIYF. DNA for the CDR3: TGTGCCAGCAGTTTACGGAGGTACGGAAACACCATATATTTT.